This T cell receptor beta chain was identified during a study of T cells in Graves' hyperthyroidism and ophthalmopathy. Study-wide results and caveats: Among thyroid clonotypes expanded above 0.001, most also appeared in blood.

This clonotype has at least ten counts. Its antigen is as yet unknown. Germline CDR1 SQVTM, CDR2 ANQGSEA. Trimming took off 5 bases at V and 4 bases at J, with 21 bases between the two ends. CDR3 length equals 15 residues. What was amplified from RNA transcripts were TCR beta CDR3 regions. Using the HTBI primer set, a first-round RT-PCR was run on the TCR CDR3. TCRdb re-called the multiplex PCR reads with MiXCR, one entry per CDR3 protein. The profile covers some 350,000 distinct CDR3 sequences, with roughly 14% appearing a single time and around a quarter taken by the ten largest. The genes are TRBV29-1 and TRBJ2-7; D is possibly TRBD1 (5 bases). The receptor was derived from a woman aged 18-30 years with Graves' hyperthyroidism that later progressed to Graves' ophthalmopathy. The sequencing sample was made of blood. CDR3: CSVMTWTPSKYEQYF. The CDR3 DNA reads TGCAGCGTTATGACGTGGACACCCTCGAAATACGAGCAGTACTTC.